This T cell receptor beta chain was retrieved from a study of blood T cells in healthy people across ages. Overall study findings and caveats: The study lacked donor CMV status, which possibly confounded expanded clonotype changes. Getting older went along with TCR beta diversity per million T cells dropping roughly linearly.

This clonotype was found many times. What it binds is unknown. Total RNA extraction produced at least 6 micrograms (per sample) for the study. V was shortened by 4 bases and J by 4 bases, with 9 bases between the two germline ends. The CDR3 length is 13 residues. CDR1 is KGHDR and CDR2 is SFDVKD in the germline V gene. Together with a sample-barcoded 5' primer, a J-beta primer mix was included in a second PCR lasting about 7 to 11 cycles. At least 3 million CDR3-containing paired-end reads were obtained per sample. TCRdb called the 5' RACE reads again in MiXCR, with one record for every CDR3 protein. The repertoire has some 880,000 distinct CDR3 sequences, about 36% of them found once; the top ten carry 13%.

The sequenced sample was blood. V and J are TRBV24-1 and TRBJ1-2, with D possibly being TRBD1 (5 bases). The TCR was taken from a man aged 18 to 30 in good health. The CDR3 DNA sequence: TGTGCCACCAGTGAACGGGACTTCTATGGCTACACCTTC. Residues: CATSERDFYGYTF.